The 10 T cell receptor beta chains below all came from one sample that was sequenced in a study of T cell changes during pregnancy in multiple sclerosis. Clones were sequenced by immunoSEQ multiplex PCR, and TCRdb holds only the in-frame ones, with some missing. The sample lists tens of thousands of clones, 85% to 95% occurring once. Sequences were derived from CD4+ T cells from peripheral blood mononuclear cells, sampled in the third trimester of pregnancy. The receptor set was obtained from a female donor with multiple sclerosis, enrolled in a pregnancy study.

V usage is TRBV7-2 and J usage is TRBJ1-6; weak D call: TRBD1 (5 bases). Trimming left V 0 bases short and J 7 bases short, with 10 bases between. The CDR3 is 15 residues long. Germline values: CDR1 SGHTA, CDR2 FQGNSA. For the CDR3, the DNA is TGTGCCAGCAGCTTAGCGCAGACAGCCAATTCACCCCTCCACTTT. This sequence encodes CASSLAQTANSPLHF.

The chain has TRBV7-9 and TRBJ1-4; no firm D call. V was cut by 4 bases and J by 7 bases, with 13 bases left in between. The CDR3 loop spans 14 amino acids. From germline, CDR1 is SEHNR and CDR2 FQNEAQ (reference sequence). DNA for the CDR3: TGTGCCAGCAGCTCATCTCCAGTTGGTGAAAAACTGTTTTTT. It encodes CASSSSPVGEKLFF.

The chain employs TRBV18 and TRBJ2-5; D gene uncertain. The CDR3 is made up of 11 amino acids. Germline V gene data show CDR1 as KGHSH and CDR2 as LQKENI. Deletions cut 3 bases from V and 5 bases from J, with 4 bases between. The CDR3 spells CASSPSETQYF. The CDR3 DNA reads TGTGCCAGCTCACCTAGCGAGACCCAGTACTTC.

Comments on this clone: The sample contains more than one DNA sequence encoding this CDR3. V gene TRBV18 combines with J gene TRBJ2-1; D unresolved. Germline V gene lookup returns CDR1 KGHSH and CDR2 LQKENI. The CDR3 has 14 amino acids. Trimming cost V 1 base and J 5 bases, with 9 bases left between them. The CDR3 DNA follows: TGTGCCAGCTCACCACTTACCAGAAACAATGAGCAGTTCTTC. This codes for CASSPLTRNNEQFF.

The count of this clone is one. CDR3 residues: CASQMGGYPRTDTQYF. The CDR3 coding sequence is TGTGCCAGTCAAATGGGGGGTTATCCCCGCACAGATACGCAGTATTTT. This sequence joins TRBV19 and TRBJ2-3; a possible D gene is TRBD2 (6 bases). CDR3 length: 16 residues. Per germline, CDR1 LNHDA and CDR2 SQIVND (reference sequence). V dropped 8 bases and J dropped 1 base, with 19 bases sitting between them.

This clone was seen once. The chain carries TRBV2 and TRBJ2-3; maybe TRBD1 (6 bases). V was cut by 8 bases and J by 10 bases, with 16 bases left in between. Germline values: CDR1 SNHLY, CDR2 FYNNEI. The CDR3 runs 12 residues. This CDR3 reads CASRSQGTPQYF. The DNA of the CDR3 is TGTGCCAGCCGATCACAGGGCACCCCGCAGTATTTT.

The rearrangement links TRBV18 to TRBJ2-2, with D hard to call. Trimming removed 8 bases at V and 5 bases at J, with 24 bases between. Germline V gene lookup returns CDR1 KGHSH and CDR2 LQKENI. The CDR3 is made up of 17 amino acids. CDR3 residues: CASHPLSGPSRTGELFF. For the CDR3, the DNA is TGTGCCAGCCATCCCCTTTCTGGCCCGTCGAGGACCGGGGAGCTGTTTTTT.

The chain joins TRBV5-6 to TRBJ1-2; 8 bases match TRBD1. The CDR3 sequence is 15 residues long. The ends lost 2 bases at V and 4 bases at J; junction bases unmatched: 7. Germline CDR1 reads SGHDT; CDR2 reads YYEEEE. The CDR3: CASSLDRGASYGYTF. The CDR3 nucleotides read TGTGCCAGCAGCTTAGACAGGGGAGCCTCCTATGGCTACACCTTC.

The J gene is TRBJ2-7, the V gene TRBV27, with 8 bases fitting TRBD2. This CDR3 spans 14 amino acids. Trimming at V came to 4 bases and at J to 0 bases, leaving 2 bases not matched to a gene. Germline V CDR1 and CDR2: MNHEY, SMNVEV (reference sequence). CDR3 bases: TGTGCCAGCAGTTCCAGCGGGAGCTCCTACGAGCAGTACTTC. This encodes CASSSSGSSYEQYF.

The J gene is TRBJ1-2, the V gene TRBV7-9; the D gene is possibly TRBD1 (5 bases). V lost 2 bases to trimming and J lost 2 bases, with 12 bases between them. Germline V gene data show CDR1 as SEHNR and CDR2 as FQNEAQ (reference sequence). The CDR3 loop spans 15 amino acids. CDR3 protein: CASSLYGGSNYGYTF. The CDR3 nucleotides are TGTGCCAGCAGCTTATATGGGGGGTCCAACTATGGCTACACCTTC.